These 2 T cell receptor beta chains came from one sample sequenced in a study of regulatory T cells in long-lasting Graves disease. Specified time point: persistent/refractory GD, antithyroid drugs over 5 years with positive TRAb. Extracted PBMC RNA gave rise to the TCR library. In building TCR beta libraries, iRepertoire HTBI primers were used together with Arm-PCR of CDR3 regions. A single record per CDR3 protein comes from TCRdb applying MiXCR to the multiplex PCR reads. The sample records 600,000 to 850,000 distinct CDR3 sequences, 30% being singletons. The sample consisted of peripheral blood mononuclear cells (PBMCs), taken when the disease was refractory, from a patient treated with antithyroid drugs. The receptors were sampled from a female donor with Graves disease.

A remark on this clonotype: A much larger clone sits a single nucleotide away, making a read error possible. The chain is built from TRBV5-1 and TRBJ1-2; 9 bases fit TRBD1. Germline V gene lookup returns CDR1 SGHRS and CDR2 YFSETQ. The CDR3 is 14 residues long. The ends lost 5 bases at V and 4 bases at J; junction bases unmatched: 6. DNA for the CDR3: TGCGCCAGCAGGTCCACAGGGGGCTCCTATGGCTACACCTTC. It is translated as CASRSTGGSYGYTF. The full variable domain, rest sourced from reference TRBV5-1 and TRBJ1-2, is KAGVTQTPRYLIKTRGQQVTLSCSPISGHRSVSWYQQTPGQGLQFLFEYFSETQRNKGNFPGRFSGRQFSNSRSEMNVSTLELGDSALYLCASRSTGGSYGYTFGSGTRLTVV.

The chain uses TRBV12-5 and TRBJ2-5; D perhaps matches TRBD2 (6 bases). Deletions cut 2 bases from V and 1 base from J, with 14 bases between. The CDR3 is made up of 16 amino acids. The germline V gene encodes CDR1 LGHNT and CDR2 FRNRAP. As DNA, the CDR3 is TGTGCTAGTGGTTTGACACCGGGACTCCGCCAAGAGACCCAGTACTTC. Its translation is CASGLTPGLRQETQYF.